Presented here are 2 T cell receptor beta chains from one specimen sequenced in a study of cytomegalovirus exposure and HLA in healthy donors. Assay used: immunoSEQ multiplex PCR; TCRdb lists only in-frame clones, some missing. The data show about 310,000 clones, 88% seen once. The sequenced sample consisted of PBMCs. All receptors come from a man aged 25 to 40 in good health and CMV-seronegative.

The CDR3 sequence is CASSVGEINYGYTF. CDR3 nucleotides: TGTGCCAGCAGCGTAGGAGAGATTAACTATGGCTACACCTTC. This sequence joins TRBV9 and TRBJ1-2; D ambiguous. Germline CDR1 is SGDLS and CDR2 is YYNGEE. This CDR3 comprises 14 residues. V lost 0 bases and J 1 base, leaving 7 bases between the germline ends. The full variable domain, its missing parts supplied by reference TRBV9 and TRBJ1-2, is DSGVTQTPKHLITATGQRVTLRCSPRSGDLSVYWYQQSLDQGLQFLIQYYNGEERAKGNILERFSAQQFPDLHSELNLSSLELGDSALYFCASSVGEINYGYTFGSGTRLTVV.

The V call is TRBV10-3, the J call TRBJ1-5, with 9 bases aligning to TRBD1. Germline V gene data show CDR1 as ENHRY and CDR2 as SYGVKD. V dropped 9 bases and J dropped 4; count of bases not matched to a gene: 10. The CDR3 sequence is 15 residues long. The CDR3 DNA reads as TGTGCCATAAAGGATGGGACAGGGCTAAATCAGCCCCAGCATTTT. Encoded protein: CAIKDGTGLNQPQHF.